Below, 21 T cell receptor beta chains from the same sample are listed, as sequenced in a study of radiotherapy plus CTLA-4 blockade in lung cancer. Sequencing was performed with immunoSEQ multiplex PCR; in TCRdb, only in-frame clones are kept and a portion is missing. In the table there are about 95,000 clones, 83% of which are singletons. The sequences come from peripheral blood, collected from a patient treated with radiotherapy plus ipilimumab. The source of these receptors is a human donor with non-small cell lung cancer who had stable disease on radiotherapy plus ipilimumab.

This chain links TRBV6-1 with TRBJ1-5, with D unresolved. V lost 2 bases and J lost 2, with 13 bases in between. The CDR3 runs 16 residues. In germline, CDR1 is MNHNS, CDR2 SASEGT. Here the CDR3 reads CASSEFRQPGNQPQHF. The CDR3, as DNA: TGTGCCAGCAGTGAATTTAGACAACCGGGCAATCAGCCCCAGCATTTT.

This chain links TRBV20-1 with TRBJ2-5; D is unresolved. Germline loops: CDR1 DFQATT, CDR2 SNEGSKA (reference sequence). V was cut by 7 bases and J by 4 bases, with 10 bases left in between. This CDR3 has 11 residues. The CDR3 sequence: CSGLLTETQYF. As DNA, the CDR3 is TGCAGTGGTTTACTTACAGAGACCCAGTACTTC.

V and J are TRBV5-1 and TRBJ2-7; D possibly corresponds to TRBD2 (5 bases). From germline, CDR1 is SGHRS and CDR2 YFSETQ. The CDR3 is 13 residues long. V gave up 7 bases and J gave up 7 bases, with 18 bases separating them. CDR3 coding DNA: TGCGCCAGCGGGAACGCTGGTGGGAGAGAGCAGTACTTC. This encodes CASGNAGGREQYF.

The chain is built from TRBV19 and TRBJ1-1; D might be TRBD1 (6 bases). CDR1 and CDR2 (germline): LNHDA, SQIVND (reference sequence). V was clipped by 6 bases and J by 0 bases, with 8 bases between them. There are 13 residues in the CDR3. CDR3 sequence reads: CASRRQVNTEAFF. The CDR3 DNA is TGTGCCAGTAGGAGACAGGTGAACACTGAAGCTTTCTTT.

V is TRBV6-5 and J is TRBJ2-7; TRBD2 matches 8 bases. The CDR3 totals 16 residues. Germline values: CDR1 MNHEY, CDR2 SVGAGI. The J segment lost 5 bases and the V segment lost 0 bases, leaving 9 bases of the junction unmatched. In DNA form, the CDR3 reads TGTGCCAGCAGTTACTCTCGGTTTAGCGGGATCGACGAGCAGTACTTC. Translation gives CASSYSRFSGIDEQYF.

V is TRBV29-1 and J is TRBJ2-3, with D perhaps TRBD2 (6 bases). V was clipped by 4 bases and J by 1 base, with 12 bases between them. This CDR3 region has 14 residues. Germline assignment: CDR1 SQVTM and CDR2 ANQGSEA. This chain's CDR3 is CSVGGGLGTDTQYF. CDR3 sequence (DNA): TGCAGCGTTGGTGGGGGACTCGGCACAGATACGCAGTATTTT.

The CDR3 sequence is CASTPAPSGISTDTQYF. The CDR3, as DNA: TGTGCCAGCACACCCGCACCCAGCGGGATCTCAACAGATACGCAGTATTTT. The chain uses TRBV5-4 and TRBJ2-3, with 7 bases aligning to TRBD2. J was trimmed by 3 bases and V by 6 bases; bases with no gene match: 16. The CDR3 has 17 residues. The germline CDR1 and CDR2 sequences are SGHNT and YYREEE (reference sequence).

This clone was recorded a few times. The V and J genes are TRBV7-2 and TRBJ2-7, with D perhaps matching TRBD2 (6 bases). Germline CDR1 is SGHTA and CDR2 is FQGNSA. The CDR3 totals 14 residues. Trimming cost V 4 bases and J 1 base, with 11 bases left between them. CDR3 region: CASSSRDSSYEQYF. CDR3 coding DNA: TGTGCCAGCAGCTCGCGGGACTCATCCTACGAGCAGTACTTC.

This clone was seen just once. The CDR3 reads CASSPQRGALTDTQYF. CDR3 coding DNA: TGTGCCAGCAGCCCCCAGAGGGGGGCCCTCACAGATACGCAGTATTTT. The chain links TRBV7-3 to TRBJ2-3; possibly TRBD1 or TRBD2 for D (6 bases each). CDR1 and CDR2 (germline): SGHTA, FQGTGA. The CDR3 is made up of 16 amino acids. V dropped 5 bases and J dropped 2 bases, with 17 bases sitting between them. Full variable domain (outside the CDR3, taken from reference TRBV7-3 and TRBJ2-3): GAGVSQTPSNKVTEKGKYVELRCDPISGHTALYWYRQSLGQGPEFLIYFQGTGAADDSGLPNDRFFAVRPEGSVSTLKIQRTERGDSAVYLCASSPQRGALTDTQYFGPGTRLTVL.

The chain uses TRBV5-4 and TRBJ2-2; 13 bases agree with TRBD2. Trimming took 4 bases from V and 2 from J; bases not matched to a gene: 8. CDR1 and CDR2 (germline): SGHNT, YYREEE (reference sequence). This CDR3 has 18 amino acids. The CDR3 DNA sequence: TGTGCCAGCAGCGGGGGACTAGCGGGACGGGGCAACACCGGGGAGCTGTTTTTT. This codes for CASSGGLAGRGNTGELFF. The full variable domain, with the rest looked up from reference TRBV5-4 and TRBJ2-2, is ETGVTQSPTHLIKTRGQQVTLRCSSQSGHNTVSWYQQALGQGPQFIFQYYREEENGRGNFPPRFSGLQFPNYSSELNVNALELDDSALYLCASSGGLAGRGNTGELFFGEGSRLTVL.

This chain links TRBV30 with TRBJ2-5; 7 nucleotides line up with TRBD2. The CDR3 totals 13 residues. V trimming: 2 bases; J trimming: 4 bases; junction bases outside the gene matches: 4. Germline-derived CDR1 and CDR2 are GTSNPN and SVGIG (reference sequence). CDR3 in DNA: TGTGCCTGGAGTCCCATAGCGGGAGAGACCCAGTACTTC. Translating gives CAWSPIAGETQYF.

The CDR3 coding sequence is TGTGCCAGCAGCGTAGGAGGGGGTTTAACGCCCCGCGGCCGAAATGAAAAACTGTTTTTT. Translation gives CASSVGGGLTPRGRNEKLFF. V is TRBV9 and J is TRBJ1-4; a possible D gene is TRBD1 (6 bases). Germline V gives CDR1 SGDLS, CDR2 YYNGEE. The CDR3 loop spans 20 amino acids. The V and J ends lost 0 bases and 5 bases respectively, with 26 bases between them.

The V and J genes are TRBV2 and TRBJ1-5; D remains unclear. The CDR3 sequence is 12 residues long. V gave up 9 bases and J gave up 1 base, with 7 bases separating them. CDR1 and CDR2 from the germline V gene are SNHLY and FYNNEI. In DNA form, the CDR3 reads TGTGCCAGTCGACTAAGCAATCAGCCCCAGCATTTT. It encodes CASRLSNQPQHF.

This chain connects TRBV5-1 to TRBJ2-1; TRBD2 might be the D (6 bases). CDR3 length equals 15 residues. Germline lookup yields CDR1 SGHRS and CDR2 YFSETQ. V dropped 3 bases and J dropped 6 bases, with 16 bases sitting between them. CDR3 sequence: CASSSSAGGFNEQFF. DNA of the CDR3: TGCGCCAGCAGCTCTAGCGCTGGAGGTTTCAATGAGCAGTTCTTC. The full variable domain, with the rest looked up from reference TRBV5-1 and TRBJ2-1, is KAGVTQTPRYLIKTRGQQVTLSCSPISGHRSVSWYQQTPGQGLQFLFEYFSETQRNKGNFPGRFSGRQFSNSRSEMNVSTLELGDSALYLCASSSSAGGFNEQFFGPGTRLTVL.

This chain uses TRBV6-5 with TRBJ1-2; D not certain. CDR3 length: 13 residues. Germline lookup yields CDR1 MNHEY and CDR2 SVGAGI. With 2 bases removed from V and 2 bases from J, the gap between germline ends came to 6 bases. For the CDR3, the DNA is TGTGCCAGCAGTTACGGCCCAAACTATGGCTACACCTTC. As protein: CASSYGPNYGYTF.

The chain links TRBV27 to TRBJ1-5; maybe TRBD1 (5 bases). Germline CDR1 and CDR2: MNHEY and SMNVEV (reference sequence). Deletions cut 3 bases from V and 9 bases from J, with 12 bases between. CDR3 length: 13 amino acids. CDR3 bases: TGTGCCAGCAGTTTGAAGTGGGGGTGGCCCCAGCATTTT. It yields the protein CASSLKWGWPQHF.

The chain has TRBV15 and TRBJ1-1; D remains unclear. Trimming left V 1 base short and J 1 base short, with 13 bases between. CDR3 length: 16 amino acids. CDR1 and CDR2 (germline): LNHNV, YYDKDF (reference sequence). In DNA form, the CDR3 reads TGTGCCACCAGCAGAGGCCGCGGAGAGGGGAACACTGAAGCTTTCTTT. Translated, it gives CATSRGRGEGNTEAFF. The full variable domain, in which reference TRBV15 and TRBJ1-1 provide the parts outside the CDR3, is DAMVIQNPRYQVTQFGKPVTLSCSQTLNHNVMYWYQQKSSQAPKLLFHYYDKDFNNEADTPDNFQSRRPNTSFCFLDIRSPGLGDTAMYLCATSRGRGEGNTEAFFGQGTRLTVV.

The chain recombines TRBV6-1 with TRBJ2-3, with D possibly matching TRBD1 (6 bases). Trimming removed 5 bases from V and 9 bases from J, with 18 bases in between. Looked up from germline, CDR1 is MNHNS and CDR2 is SASEGT. This CDR3 region has 14 residues. The CDR3 DNA sequence: TGTGCCAGCAGTTCTCGGGGACAATCCAGGACGCAGTATTTT. Its protein is CASSSRGQSRTQYF.

The rearrangement links TRBV7-9 to TRBJ2-3; D not certain. The CDR3 runs 12 residues. CDR1 and CDR2 (germline): SEHNR, FQNEAQ (reference sequence). Trimming took off 5 bases at V and 2 bases at J, with 5 bases between the two ends. CDR3 DNA sequence: TGTGCCAGCAGCCGCTCCACAGATACGCAGTATTTT. It is translated as CASSRSTDTQYF. The full variable domain, with the rest looked up from reference TRBV7-9 and TRBJ2-3, is DTGVSQNPRHKITKRGQNVTFRCDPISEHNRLYWYRQTLGQGPEFLTYFQNEAQLEKSRLLSDRFSAERPKGSFSTLEIQRTEQGDSAMYLCASSRSTDTQYFGPGTRLTVL.

V and J are TRBV28 and TRBJ2-7; 8 bases align to TRBD2. This CDR3 is 13 amino acids long. Germline V CDR1 and CDR2: MDHEN, SYDVKM. V lost 7 bases to trimming and J lost 0 bases; unmatched junction nucleotides: 2. The CDR3 spells CASKAGDSYEQYF. CDR3 nucleotides: TGTGCCAGCAAAGCGGGGGACTCCTACGAGCAGTACTTC.

V is TRBV28 and J is TRBJ1-1, with TRBD1 as a possible D gene (5 bases). Trimming stripped 2 bases from V and 5 bases from J, with 12 bases between. CDR1 is MDHEN, CDR2 SYDVKM, per germline. The CDR3 contains 14 residues. The CDR3 nucleotides read TGTGCCAGCAGTTTACGAGGGAGGGGAACTGAAGCTTTCTTT. Translation: CASSLRGRGTEAFF. Full variable domain (remainder filled in from reference TRBV28 and TRBJ1-1): DVKVTQSSRYLVKRTGEKVFLECVQDMDHENMFWYRQDPGLGLRLIYFSYDVKMKEKGDIPEGYSVSREKKERFSLILESASTNQTSMYLCASSLRGRGTEAFFGQGTRLTVV.